One sample yielded the 30 T cell receptor beta chains listed below, sequenced in a study of CD8+ T cells in alopecia areata. Once RNA had been extracted, it was reverse transcribed into cDNA to act as the sequencing template. Some clones are missing from TCRdb's copy, which holds only in-frame ones; the method was immunoSEQ multiplex PCR. The table includes roughly 120,000 clones, more than 30% detected once. Sequencing was carried out using CD4+ T cells sorted from blood. Receptors originate from a human donor with alopecia areata.

The chain couples TRBV29-1 to TRBJ2-1; D is undetermined. Germline V gene data show CDR1 as SQVTM and CDR2 as ANQGSEA. Trimming removed 4 bases at V and 3 bases at J, with 4 bases between. The CDR3 is made up of 11 amino acids. The CDR3 DNA is TGCAGCGTTGCCAGCTACAATGAGCAGTTCTTC. This encodes CSVASYNEQFF.

This clone was counted a few times. The chain uses TRBV28 and TRBJ2-1; D not certain. The V end lost 1 base, the J end lost 8 bases, and 9 bases lay between the germline ends. Germline V gene data show CDR1 as MDHEN and CDR2 as SYDVKM. This CDR3 is built from 13 residues. The CDR3 region has the DNA TGTGCCAGCAGTTTATCCGGTGGAGATGAGCAGTTCTTC. This sequence encodes CASSLSGGDEQFF.

This clone showed up just once. The rearrangement uses TRBV5-1 and TRBJ1-1, with 7 bases aligning to TRBD1. Trimming at V came to 0 bases and at J to 8 bases, leaving 4 bases not matched to a gene. The germline V gene encodes CDR1 SGHRS and CDR2 YFSETQ. This CDR3 has 13 residues. The CDR3 sequence: CASSLVGTEEAFF. CDR3 DNA: TGCGCCAGCAGCTTGGTAGGGACAGAGGAAGCTTTCTTT.

The chain is built from TRBV2 and TRBJ2-1; perhaps D is TRBD1 or TRBD2 (5 bases each). Deletions cut 4 bases from V and 4 bases from J, with 11 bases between. The CDR3 length is 14 residues. CDR1 is SNHLY, CDR2 FYNNEI, per germline. The CDR3 nucleotides read TGTGCCAGCAGTGGAGGGGCTAGTTACAATGAGCAGTTCTTC. It yields the protein CASSGGASYNEQFF.

This clone has a handful of counts. This rearrangement joins TRBV28 to TRBJ1-5, with 10 bases lining up with TRBD1. Germline V gene data show CDR1 as MDHEN and CDR2 as SYDVKM. This CDR3 comprises 15 residues. The V and J ends lost 4 bases and 5 bases, in that order; junction bases with no gene match: 5. CDR3 loop: CASSSDRGGDQPQHF. CDR3 bases: TGTGCCAGCAGTTCGGACAGGGGGGGGGATCAGCCCCAGCATTTT.

This chain links TRBV28 with TRBJ2-3; 9 bases fit TRBD1. The CDR3 contains 13 residues. In germline, CDR1 is MDHEN, CDR2 SYDVKM. J lost 6 bases, V lost 4 bases, and 2 bases had no gene match. CDR3 nucleotides: TGTGCCAGCAGTTCCGGACAGGGGGATACGCAGTATTTT. Translation gives CASSSGQGDTQYF.

The chain carries TRBV6-5 and TRBJ2-6; D is unresolved. The germline gives CDR1 MNHEY, CDR2 SVGAGI. Trimming stripped 5 bases from V and 0 bases from J, with 5 bases between. This CDR3 is built from 14 residues. The CDR3 sequence is CASSPGSGANVLTF. The DNA for the CDR3 is TGTGCCAGCAGTCCTGGCTCTGGGGCCAACGTCCTGACTTTC.

A remark on this clone: Other DNA sequences of this sample code for an identical CDR3. This chain links TRBV7-2 with TRBJ2-6; D is undetermined. Trimming cost V 5 bases and J 0 bases, with 5 bases left between them. Germline V gene lookup returns CDR1 SGHTA and CDR2 FQGNSA. The CDR3 contains 14 residues. CDR3 residues: CASSANSGANVLTF. The DNA for the CDR3 is TGTGCCAGCAGCGCAAACTCTGGGGCCAACGTCCTGACTTTC.

The chain combines TRBV30 with TRBJ1-2; no definite D call. Germline assignment: CDR1 GTSNPN and CDR2 SVGIG (reference sequence). The length of the CDR3 is 12 residues. The V end was cut by 2 bases, the J end by 6 bases, with 10 bases between. CDR3 protein: CAWSLSRHGYTF. CDR3 coding DNA: TGTGCCTGGAGTTTATCCAGGCATGGCTACACCTTC.

This chain connects TRBV29-1 to TRBJ2-2, with a weak D call TRBD1 (5 bases). Trimming removed 3 bases from V and 5 bases from J, with 13 bases in between. CDR3 length: 14 residues. Germline loops: CDR1 SQVTM, CDR2 ANQGSEA. CDR3 coding DNA: TGCAGCGTTGAGTCTGGGGCCAGAACCGGGGAGCTGTTTTTT. Translation: CSVESGARTGELFF.

The chain couples TRBV2 to TRBJ2-7, with 13 bases lining up with TRBD2. This CDR3 has 14 amino acids. Trimming at V came to 4 bases and at J to 4 bases, leaving 1 base not matched to a gene. Per germline, CDR1 SNHLY and CDR2 FYNNEI. CDR3 residues: CASSAGLAGYEQYF. The CDR3, as DNA: TGTGCCAGCAGTGCGGGACTAGCGGGGTACGAGCAGTACTTC.

The chain has TRBV6-5 and TRBJ2-7; 7 nucleotides align to TRBD2. This CDR3 is built from 16 residues. Germline V lookup: CDR1 MNHEY, CDR2 SVGAGI. V gave up 0 bases and J gave up 5 bases; unmatched junction bases: 10. The CDR3 DNA reads TGTGCCAGCAGTTACTCGTATGCTGGCGGGAGCAACGAGCAGTACTTC. It encodes CASSYSYAGGSNEQYF.

This chain links TRBV29-1 with TRBJ2-5, with 8 bases that match TRBD1. The germline gives CDR1 SQVTM, CDR2 ANQGSEA. The CDR3 is made up of 13 amino acids. J gave up 4 bases and V 3 bases, and 4 bases lay outside the gene matches. CDR3: CSVEQGAGETQYF. The CDR3 nucleotides read TGCAGCGTTGAGCAGGGGGCAGGAGAGACCCAGTACTTC.

The CDR3 nucleotides read TGCGCCAGCAGCTTATCGACCACCAGCTCCTACGAGCAGTACTTC. Translation gives CASSLSTTSSYEQYF. The V and J genes are TRBV5-1 and TRBJ2-7; D remains unclear. Germline V CDR1 and CDR2: SGHRS, YFSETQ. V was cut by 2 bases and J by 0 bases, with 12 bases left in between. CDR3 length equals 15 residues. Filled out from reference TRBV5-1 and TRBJ2-7, the complete variable domain reads KAGVTQTPRYLIKTRGQQVTLSCSPISGHRSVSWYQQTPGQGLQFLFEYFSETQRNKGNFPGRFSGRQFSNSRSEMNVSTLELGDSALYLCASSLSTTSSYEQYFGPGTRLTVT.

This clone was counted a few times. This chain uses TRBV7-9 with TRBJ1-1, with no clear D. The CDR3 length is 14 residues. The V end was cut by 2 bases, the J end by 2 bases, with 9 bases between. Per the germline V gene, CDR1 is SEHNR and CDR2 is FQNEAQ (reference sequence). For the CDR3, the DNA is TGTGCCAGCAGCTTATTACAACTAAACACTGAAGCTTTCTTT. This codes for CASSLLQLNTEAFF.

This chain links TRBV28 with TRBJ2-1; D might be TRBD1 (6 bases). This CDR3 is built from 16 residues. V was clipped by 6 bases and J by 8 bases, with 23 bases between them. The V gene's germline CDR1 is MDHEN and CDR2 SYDVKM. CDR3 loop: CASRKLQGPRSDEQFF. CDR3 DNA sequence: TGTGCCAGCAGGAAATTACAGGGCCCTAGGTCGGATGAGCAGTTCTTC.

Regarding this clone: The sample holds other DNA sequences that translate to the same CDR3. The chain carries TRBV28 and TRBJ2-7; D ambiguous. The CDR3 has 11 residues. Germline V CDR1 and CDR2: MDHEN, SYDVKM. Trimming left V 6 bases short and J 3 bases short, with 6 bases between. The CDR3 sequence: CASSPFYEQYF. CDR3 sequence (DNA): TGTGCCAGCAGCCCTTTCTACGAGCAGTACTTC.

This clone was detected a few times. Here the CDR3 DNA reads TGCAGCGTGGGGGACTCGGGCTACACCTTC. This translates into CSVGDSGYTF. The chain uses TRBV29-1 and TRBJ1-2; weak D call: TRBD1 (5 bases). CDR3 length: 10 residues. Per the germline V gene, CDR1 is SQVTM and CDR2 is ANQGSEA. Trimming shortened V by 6 bases and J by 8 bases, and 10 bases separated the two germline ends.

The chain has TRBV30 and TRBJ1-5; D uncertain. The germline CDR1 and CDR2 sequences are GTSNPN and SVGIG (reference sequence). V gave up 1 base and J gave up 0 bases, with 4 bases separating them. The CDR3 extends over 13 amino acids. The chain's CDR3 is CAWSEGSNQPQHF. CDR3 DNA sequence: TGTGCCTGGAGTGAGGGTAGCAATCAGCCCCAGCATTTT.

The table lists this clone with a few counts. The J gene is TRBJ2-2, the V gene TRBV4-3; 9 bases fit TRBD2. This CDR3 has 17 amino acids. With 4 bases clipped from V and 4 bases from J, the junction kept 10 bases outside the gene matches. The germline CDR1 and CDR2 sequences are LGHNA and YSLEER. The CDR3 loop reads CASSPPPAGGSTGELFF. Here the CDR3 DNA reads TGCGCCAGCAGCCCCCCCCCAGCGGGAGGATCCACCGGGGAGCTGTTTTTT.

The V gene is TRBV19, the J gene TRBJ2-7; D might be TRBD1 or TRBD2, each matching 5 bases. This CDR3 has 15 residues. CDR1 and CDR2 from the germline V gene are LNHDA and SQIVND (reference sequence). Trimming removed 2 bases from V and 0 bases from J, with 11 bases in between. The CDR3 spells CASSITRDHSYEQYF. Written as DNA, the CDR3 is TGTGCCAGTAGTATAACTCGGGACCACTCCTACGAGCAGTACTTC.

This clone was picked up a small number of times. This chain links TRBV7-2 with TRBJ1-1; 8 nucleotides line up with TRBD1. V was clipped by 6 bases and J by 1 base; unmatched bases: 4. The CDR3 contains 14 residues. Looked up from germline, CDR1 is SGHTA and CDR2 is FQGNSA. The CDR3 bases are TGTGCCAGCAGACCCGGGACAGGGAACACTGAAGCTTTCTTT. Protein product: CASRPGTGNTEAFF.

This clone was counted a few times. This chain joins TRBV7-9 and TRBJ2-3; D is unclear. Trimming removed 4 bases at V and 6 bases at J, with 11 bases between. Germline loops: CDR1 SEHNR, CDR2 FQNEAQ (reference sequence). The CDR3 has 13 residues. CDR3 nucleotide sequence: TGTGCCAGCAGCTCCGCTTTTACGGATACGCAGTATTTT. Translation: CASSSAFTDTQYF.

This clone has a handful of counts. The V and J genes are TRBV29-1 and TRBJ2-5; D is uncertain. Germline CDR1 reads SQVTM; CDR2 reads ANQGSEA. The V gene lost 1 base and the J gene lost 5 bases, with 11 bases spanning the gap. The CDR3 has 13 amino acids. The DNA for the CDR3 is TGCAGCGTTGAAGGCCCAGCCGGGGAGACCCAGTACTTC. Translated: CSVEGPAGETQYF.

This rearrangement joins TRBV4-3 to TRBJ2-5, with a tentative D call TRBD1 (5 bases). V was cut by 0 bases and J by 8 bases, with 13 bases left in between. This CDR3 is built from 14 residues. Germline-derived CDR1 and CDR2 are LGHNA and YSLEER. CDR3 DNA sequence: TGCGCCAGCAGCCAAGATACAGGCCGTATAACCCAGTACTTC. Protein sequence: CASSQDTGRITQYF.

The table lists this clone with a few counts. CDR3 DNA: TGCAGCGTGAGACTACAACTATATGGCTACACCTTC. Translated: CSVRLQLYGYTF. The chain employs TRBV29-1 and TRBJ1-2; no clear D gene. CDR1 is SQVTM and CDR2 is ANQGSEA in the germline V gene. The CDR3 covers 12 residues. V lost 6 bases and J lost 5, with 13 bases in between.

Written as DNA, the CDR3 is TGCGCCAGCAGCTTGGGGGACCCACGGGATACGCAGTATTTT. It is translated as CASSLGDPRDTQYF. The chain joins TRBV5-1 to TRBJ2-3, with D perhaps matching TRBD1 or TRBD2 (5 bases each). This CDR3 comprises 14 residues. V was pared by 0 bases and J by 6 bases, with 11 bases between. Germline V gene lookup returns CDR1 SGHRS and CDR2 YFSETQ.

The V call is TRBV28, the J call TRBJ1-1, with 7 positions matching TRBD1. The CDR3 runs 14 residues. The V gene's germline CDR1 is MDHEN and CDR2 SYDVKM. The V gene end was trimmed by 2 bases and the J gene end by 11 bases; junction bases not matched to a gene: 11. The CDR3 loop is CASSLEGGGIGAFF. The CDR3 nucleotides read TGTGCCAGCAGTTTAGAGGGAGGGGGCATTGGGGCTTTCTTT.

As to this clone: Other nucleotide sequences in the sample specify the same CDR3. The chain has TRBV29-1 and TRBJ1-2, with 9 bases fitting TRBD1. The V gene's germline CDR1 is SQVTM and CDR2 ANQGSEA. The trim removed 4 bases at V and 2 bases at J, leaving 2 bases unmatched. The CDR3 runs 13 residues. The CDR3 here is CSVGQGENYGYTF. The CDR3 region has the DNA TGCAGCGTTGGACAGGGGGAGAACTATGGCTACACCTTC.

V gene TRBV4-1 combines with J gene TRBJ1-1; D is uncertain. V dropped 0 bases and J dropped 6 bases, with 11 bases sitting between them. The CDR3 runs to 14 residues. The V gene's germline CDR1 is MGHRA and CDR2 YSYEKL. This CDR3 reads CASSQESRVAEAFF. The CDR3 region has the DNA TGCGCCAGCAGCCAAGAATCCCGAGTGGCTGAAGCTTTCTTT.